These 17 T cell receptor beta chains were all obtained from the same sample, sequenced in a study of blood T cell repertoires in COVID-19. Only in-frame clones appear in the TCRdb table, and some are missing; sequencing was by immunoSEQ multiplex PCR. The sample shows more than 200,000 clones, 84% of them seen only once. Sequenced input: peripheral blood. The receptor set was obtained from a man aged 60 to 75 with acute or convalescent COVID-19.

The chain links TRBV6-5 to TRBJ2-7; 7 bases line up with TRBD2. The CDR3 covers 14 residues. From germline, CDR1 is MNHEY and CDR2 SVGAGI. V lost 6 bases, J lost 3 bases, and 8 bases stayed unmatched. The CDR3 loop is CASSHSGLDYEQYF. The DNA of the CDR3 is TGTGCCAGCAGCCATAGCGGGCTTGACTACGAGCAGTACTTC.

The chain couples TRBV28 to TRBJ1-5; D gene unclear. CDR1 and CDR2 (germline): MDHEN, SYDVKM. The CDR3 totals 16 residues. The V end lost 2 bases, the J end lost 3 bases, and 14 bases lay between the germline ends. CDR3 protein: CASSLRSFIDNQPQHF. The DNA for the CDR3 is TGTGCCAGCAGTTTACGGTCCTTTATTGACAATCAGCCCCAGCATTTT.

The chain uses TRBV12-3 or TRBV12-4 and TRBJ2-1, with 7 bases that match TRBD1. CDR3 size: 13 residues. The junction had 5 bases not matched to a gene; V was cut back by 4 bases and J by 8 bases. The DNA for the CDR3 is TGTGCCAGCAGTTACCTAGGGGGCCATGAGCAGTTCTTC. This translates into CASSYLGGHEQFF.

The rearrangement links TRBV6-6 to TRBJ1-5; 8 bases fit TRBD1. CDR3 length equals 14 residues. V dropped 6 bases and J dropped 3; count of bases not matched to a gene: 4. CDR1 and CDR2 from the germline V gene are MNHNY and SVGAGI (reference sequence). The CDR3: CASSQDRVNQPQHF. The CDR3 nucleotides are TGTGCCAGCAGCCAGGACAGGGTCAATCAGCCCCAGCATTTT.

This clone was observed a handful of times. The chain is built from TRBV19 and TRBJ2-2, with D unclear. The CDR3 is 14 amino acids. V was cut by 4 bases and J by 5 bases, with 11 bases left in between. Germline CDR1 is LNHDA and CDR2 is SQIVND (reference sequence). As DNA, the CDR3 is TGTGCCAGTAGTAGCGCTTTCGGGACCGGGGAGCTGTTTTTT. Residues: CASSSAFGTGELFF. The whole variable domain, filled in from reference TRBV19 and TRBJ2-2, reads DGGITQSPKYLFRKEGQNVTLSCEQNLNHDAMYWYRQDPGQGLRLIYYSQIVNDFQKGDIAEGYSVSREKKESFPLTVTSAQKNPTAFYLCASSSAFGTGELFFGEGSRLTVL.

The gene calls are TRBV7-9 and TRBJ1-4; D is perhaps TRBD1 (5 bases). CDR1 is SEHNR and CDR2 is FQNEAQ in the germline V gene (reference sequence). Deletions cut 5 bases from V and 7 bases from J, with 8 bases between. This CDR3 has 12 residues. CDR3 DNA: TGTGCCAGCAGCAACGGGGGTGAAAAACTGTTTTTT. Translated: CASSNGGEKLFF.

This chain links TRBV7-2 with TRBJ2-1; TRBD2 aligns across 14 bases. Germline V gene lookup returns CDR1 SGHTA and CDR2 FQGNSA. Trimming took 5 bases from V and 15 from J; bases not matched to a gene: 9. This CDR3 has 14 amino acids. CDR3 in amino acids: CASSLGTGTSGRFF. Here the CDR3 DNA reads TGTGCCAGCAGCCTAGGAACCGGGACTAGCGGGAGGTTCTTC.

The V call is TRBV9, the J call TRBJ2-1, with 8 bases that match TRBD2. The CDR3 covers 14 residues. Trimming removed 0 bases from V and 7 bases from J; junction bases left unmatched: 3. Germline V gene data show CDR1 as SGDLS and CDR2 as YYNGEE. CDR3 region: CASSVGLAPNEQFF. In DNA, the CDR3 is TGTGCCAGCAGCGTAGGACTAGCGCCGAATGAGCAGTTCTTC.

V gene TRBV5-1 combines with J gene TRBJ2-2, with a possible D match to TRBD1 (6 bases). V lost 5 bases and J lost 4, with 15 bases in between. This CDR3 has 15 residues. Germline CDR1 and CDR2: SGHRS and YFSETQ. The CDR3 nucleotides are TGCGCCAGCAGTTGGGGCAGGGGTACCACCGGGGAGCTGTTTTTT. Translation: CASSWGRGTTGELFF.

This clone appeared a few times. V is TRBV28 and J is TRBJ2-7; D remains ambiguous. The CDR3 length is 13 residues. Germline CDR1 and CDR2: MDHEN and SYDVKM. Trimming pared 8 bases from V and 4 bases from J, leaving 15 bases between. The CDR3 region has the DNA TGTGCCAGCGTAACTATGGTCGGATACGAGCAGTACTTC. Translation: CASVTMVGYEQYF.

The gene calls are TRBV6-2 or TRBV6-3 and TRBJ2-7, with 10 positions matching TRBD1. Germline CDR1 is MNHEY and CDR2 is SVGEGT. Losses at the gene ends were 6 bases for V and 7 bases for J; bases not matched to a gene: 9. The length of the CDR3 is 14 residues. The CDR3 nucleotides are TGTGCCAGCAGCCTTCGACAGGGGGCGCGGGAGCAGTACTTC. This codes for CASSLRQGAREQYF.

The CDR3 DNA is TGTGCCAGCAGCTTACCCGCAGGGGCTAGCGGGGGGGGAACAGATACGCAGTATTTT. This codes for CASSLPAGASGGGTDTQYF. This chain links TRBV7-6 with TRBJ2-3; TRBD2 matches 12 bases. The germline gives CDR1 SGHVS, CDR2 FNYEAQ. The CDR3 totals 19 residues. V trimming: 2 bases; J trimming: 3 bases; junction bases outside the gene matches: 12.

The chain employs TRBV7-9 and TRBJ2-5; TRBD2 aligns across 8 bases. V was pared by 5 bases and J by 2 bases, with 10 bases of the junction left unmatched. The CDR3 has 16 residues. Germline CDR1 SEHNR, CDR2 FQNEAQ (reference sequence). CDR3 DNA sequence: TGTGCCAGCAGCCCCCGGGGGGGCGGGCAACAAGAGACCCAGTACTTC. Amino acids: CASSPRGGGQQETQYF. The full variable domain, rest sourced from reference TRBV7-9 and TRBJ2-5, is DTGVSQNPRHKITKRGQNVTFRCDPISEHNRLYWYRQTLGQGPEFLTYFQNEAQLEKSRLLSDRFSAERPKGSFSTLEIQRTEQGDSAMYLCASSPRGGGQQETQYFGPGTRLLVL.

V is TRBV12-3 or TRBV12-4 and J is TRBJ1-2; D perhaps matches TRBD1 (6 bases). V was cut by 3 bases and J by 9 bases, with 14 bases left in between. There are 13 residues in the CDR3. The CDR3 DNA sequence: TGTGCCAGCAGTTTTAGGTCAGGGGCTAGCTACACCTTC. Its protein product is CASSFRSGASYTF.

This clone has more than one count but fewer than ten. The sample has other DNA sequences that encode this CDR3 too. The gene calls are TRBV10-3 and TRBJ1-3, with D tentatively TRBD1 (6 bases). The V gene's germline CDR1 is ENHRY and CDR2 SYGVKD. Trimming removed 6 bases from V and 0 bases from J, with 6 bases in between. This CDR3 contains 13 residues. The CDR3 region is CAIRDSSGNTIYF. In DNA, the CDR3 is TGTGCCATCAGGGACAGCTCTGGAAACACCATATATTTT.

This clone was seen once. The chain couples TRBV5-1 to TRBJ1-2, with 12 bases fitting TRBD1. The ends lost 1 base at V and 4 bases at J; junction bases unmatched: 5. The CDR3 covers 16 residues. Germline values: CDR1 SGHRS, CDR2 YFSETQ. This CDR3 reads CASSLTGTGGIYGYTF. The CDR3 bases are TGCGCCAGCAGCTTGACCGGGACAGGGGGCATCTATGGCTACACCTTC.

The V call is TRBV6-5, the J call TRBJ2-1; the match to TRBD2 covers 7 bases. Trimming took 2 bases from V and 6 from J; bases not matched to a gene: 7. This CDR3 has 15 amino acids. Germline values: CDR1 MNHEY, CDR2 SVGAGI. Here the CDR3 reads CASSYGRAISNEQFF. The CDR3 bases are TGTGCCAGCAGTTACGGGAGGGCCATTTCCAATGAGCAGTTCTTC.